This T cell receptor (beta chain) was profiled in a study of CD8+ T cells in alopecia areata. Broader study findings: Alopecia totalis/universalis scalp especially showed more expanded CD8+ clones than normal scalp. TCR sharing was clearer in mice than between patients, perhaps partly owing to patient HLA diversity.

Turning to this clone: Its antigen is unidentified.

V lost 8 bases and J lost 0, with 14 bases in between. Per germline, CDR1 MNHEY and CDR2 SMNVEV (reference sequence). The length of the CDR3 is 14 residues. Sequencing templates came from extracted RNA that was reverse transcribed into cDNA. Using immunoSEQ multiplex PCR, the repertoire was profiled, and TCRdb retains in-frame clones only, with some absent. The sample records 140,000 to 150,000 clones, less than 65% being singletons. Using a FACSAria, the CD4+ and CD8+ T cells were sorted from the PBMCs. This clonotype was sampled from a human donor in good health. The chain employs TRBV27 and TRBJ2-7; D gene ambiguous. The source material was CD8+ T cells sorted from blood. CDR3: CASADPQNSYEQYF. CDR3 nucleotides: TGTGCCAGCGCAGACCCCCAAAACTCCTACGAGCAGTACTTC.